This entry is about one TCR beta chain. Germline V gene sequence: CDR1 SGDLS, CDR2 YYNGEE. The CDR3 contains 15 residues. The ends were cut back, 3 bases at V and 3 bases at J, with 13 bases in the middle. The source of the sample is a study of PD-L1 blockade in urothelial cancer. The protocol was immunoSEQ multiplex PCR, while the TCRdb copy is restricted to in-frame clones and leaves out a portion. The sample yields approximately 79,000 clones, roughly nine tenths seen once. This clonotype originated in a woman in her 70s with urothelial cancer. The chain recombines TRBV9 with TRBJ1-5; TRBD1 is a possible D gene (6 bases). Here the sequenced sample was PBMCs, taken around atezolizumab (anti-PD-L1) treatment. This chain's CDR3 is CASSAEDRNNQPQHF. Here the CDR3 DNA reads TGTGCCAGCAGCGCCGAGGACAGAAACAATCAGCCCCAGCATTTT. Using reference TRBV9 and TRBJ1-5 for the parts outside the CDR3, the full variable domain is DSGVTQTPKHLITATGQRVTLRCSPRSGDLSVYWYQQSLDQGLQFLIQYYNGEERAKGNILERFSAQQFPDLHSELNLSSLELGDSALYFCASSAEDRNNQPQHFGDGTRLSIL.